Sequencing of this T cell receptor (beta chain) was carried out in a study of glioma-infiltrating T cells (dated by TCRdb to the mid-2010s). In the study overall: Low-grade gliomas were represented by WHO grade II oligodendrogliomas or astrocytomas, and glioblastomas were represented by WHO grade IV tumors that were sampled at initial rather than recurrent diagnosis. Dexamethasone was administered to glioma patients for six or fewer days before surgery. Glioma tissue, non-neoplastic brain tissue and matched peripheral blood mononuclear cells were used as sources from which TCR alpha- and beta-chain repertoires were sequenced. To measure divergence between tissue and blood T-cell populations, each tissue-infiltrating repertoire was compared with the peripheral blood repertoire of the same patient. The paired cohort was made up of three low-grade glioma patients, several primary glioblastoma patients and three non-glioma patients who contributed non-neoplastic brain tissue. The sequencing target for blood libraries was roughly 4- to 10-fold coverage of roughly one million peripheral T cells. Study-wide findings and limitations: Group comparisons were based on small numbers of patients: three non-neoplastic, three low-grade glioma and 7 to 9 glioblastoma patients. A signature set of shared blood CDR3 motifs marked patients with low tissue-blood divergence and was depleted in highly divergent patients. In non-neoplastic patients, VJ-independent divergence between tissue and blood fell below expectation, whereas in all gliomas, and especially in low-grade gliomas, the divergence rose above expectation. Very few CDR3 sequences were found to be shared between tissue and blood, and this scarcity was attributed to high CDR3 diversity and limited sampling.

The CDR3 runs 16 residues from the cysteine to the phenylalanine. The kept DNA is CDR3 alone, 48 bases in frame from the first base. The germline ends are 10 bases apart after V is trimmed by 0 bases and J by 0 bases. Reading the germline V gene gives CDR1 SGHTA and CDR2 FQGNSA. Immediately after resection, surgical brain or tumor specimens were cryofrozen in liquid nitrogen, and peripheral blood cells were collected at the same time. A remark on this clonotype: This clone's antigen is unknown. Base quality data are lacking; no much larger clone is found one base away.

TCR alpha and beta CDR3 regions were amplified with the iRepertoire nested amplicon-rescue multiplex PCR (arm-PCR) platform from RNA. For one-step reverse transcription and amplification, roughly 95-450 ng of tissue mRNA or PBMC total RNA was used as input. After bead purification, a secondary multiplex PCR added Illumina adapters, and libraries were gel-purified between 200 and 400 bp. Demultiplexing relied on internal 6-nucleotide barcodes carried by the libraries. Libraries were sequenced on an Illumina MiSeq with 2x220 or 2x250 nucleotide paired-end reads. Concerning the study's data processing: Paired reads were merged using FLASH 1.2.11 and aligned with BWA-MEM to the GRCh37 human genome, and TRA and TRB reads were then extracted. An IMGT-derived reference of cassette sequences and CDR3 motifs, with pseudogenes included, was used for V and J assignment. Reads were translated in three frames, and productive CDR3s were defined by a C…FGXG motif without stop codons. Clonotypes were defined as unique combinations of V-J cassette pair and CDR3 amino acid sequence. Reads were filtered by Hamming distance, thresholded by each sample's sequence error rate in mapped regions. The public reads were reanalyzed by TCRdb: fastp trimming at Q25, MiXCR alignment, in-frame beta chains only. Identical CDR3 proteins give one entry, which carries the most common genes and DNA. The V and J calls shown here were made by TCRdb, not taken from the authors' results. This sample lists fewer than 500,000 distinct CDR3 sequences; more than 35% were detected once. Around 12% of the sample comes from the top ten.

Sequences were obtained from glioma tissue, nonneoplastic brain tissue, or PBMCs (not recorded which). The TCR comes from a human donor with low-grade glioma or glioblastoma, undergoing nonglioma brain surgery, or in good health (not recorded which). This chain is built from TRBV7-2 and TRBJ2-3; the D gene assignment is ambiguous. CDR3 region: CASSLAQGSSTDTQYF. The DNA is TGTGCCAGCAGCTTAGCGCAAGGGTCCAGCACAGATACGCAGTATTTT.